Listed below are T cell receptor beta chains from one sample, sequenced in a study of T cells in Graves' hyperthyroidism and ophthalmopathy. MiXCR, run by TCRdb on the multiplex PCR reads, gives a single entry per CDR3 protein. The sample has fewer than 750,000 distinct CDR3 sequences, 46% seen once; the top ten hold around 7.7%. The specimen was peripheral blood or thyroid tissue (not recorded which). Source of these receptors: a woman between 18 and 29 years old with Graves' hyperthyroidism. Both conserved end residues are trimmed from each CDR3.

TRBV9	TRBJ1-2	ASSPPGLAGGGEQGYT
TRBV15	TRBJ1-2	ATSSPTENYGYT
TRBV24-1	TRBJ2-3	ATSASDGGRALDTQY
TRBV11-1	TRBJ1-5	ASTPGRAYNQPQH
TRBV5-1	TRBJ2-7	ASSPPTAGGPYEQY
TRBV4-3	TRBJ2-7	ASSQTLWRGTNHEQY
TRBV29-1	TRBJ2-5	SVRQGAQETQY
TRBV9	TRBJ2-5	ASSVGSGKETQY
TRBV29-1	TRBJ1-2	SARQGANGYT
TRBV11-2	TRBJ2-7	ASSRPERLADTSYEQY
TRBV10-3	NA	AISESGESEQF
TRBV12-3/TRBV12-4	TRBJ1-3	ASSRRIASGNTIY
TRBV20-1	TRBJ2-3	SATPSGRADTQY
TRBV15	TRBJ2-1	ATSPSEGNEQF
TRBV25-1	TRBJ1-1	ASRRGDRGSVRTEAF
TRBV7-3	TRBJ1-4	ASSQFRTGGFRSGNEKLF
TRBV20-1	TRBJ2-6	SARDDGQVGANVLT
TRBV3-1	TRBJ2-2	ASSQYRATGELF
TRBV30	TRBJ2-2	AWGRIGELF
TRBV5-8	TRBJ2-7	ASSFSTSGTYEQY
TRBV4-1	TRBJ2-7	ASSQGQGQQHEQY
TRBV29-1	TRBJ2-2	SVESGRDRGSGELF
TRBV5-1	TRBJ2-3	ASSLVLAGADTQY
TRBV11-2	TRBJ2-5	ASSLGVAGQETQY
TRBV4-3	TRBJ1-1	ASSQDMGLENTEAF
TRBV19	TRBJ1-1	ASIPSGWGTEAF
TRBV12-3/TRBV12-4	TRBJ1-6	ASSPGGTWSPLH
TRBV5-1	TRBJ2-3	ASAGGSEDTQY
TRBV28	TRBJ1-5	ASSLQGAGSQPQH
TRBV5-1	TRBJ2-2	ASSLLMVVRGELF
TRBV5-1	TRBJ2-7	ASTGVEQY
TRBV4-1	TRBJ2-7	ASSQPGTGTFYEQY
TRBV4-1	TRBJ1-3	ASSLGGGPGNTIY
TRBV12-3/TRBV12-4	TRBJ1-2	ASSLVSDYGYT
TRBV10-3	TRBJ1-1	AISPGRGRTEAF
TRBV29-1	TRBJ1-2	SVSTGTLYGYT
TRBV24-1	TRBJ1-5	ATSDGGRGTRPQH
TRBV20-1	TRBJ1-5	SATDRDGNQPQH
TRBV6-5	TRBJ2-5	ASSDRWTQY
TRBV24-1	TRBJ2-3	ATSLSSGLDTDTQY
TRBV12-3/TRBV12-4	TRBJ2-7	ASSSWTSGNYEQY
TRBV12-3/TRBV12-4	TRBJ2-7	ASSLRTGTGREQY
TRBV5-1	TRBJ1-1	ASSLLASGPNEQF
TRBV5-4	TRBJ2-7	ASSQVGTGDYEQY
TRBV2	TRBJ2-7	ASRHPGQQHYEQY
TRBV7-3	TRBJ2-1	ASSPGLAAWNEQF
TRBV10-3	TRBJ2-1	AISESSPKGNEQF
TRBV6-6	TRBJ2-5	ASSLSRLAGVRGETQY
TRBV12-3/TRBV12-4	TRBJ1-2	ASSARGFNGYT
TRBV10-3	TRBJ1-1	AIKGDTEAF
TRBV13	TRBJ2-7	ASSLSDRSFDEQY
TRBV12-3/TRBV12-4	TRBJ1-4	ASSIVGEGKLF
TRBV20-1	TRBJ2-5	SARVEKGAETQY